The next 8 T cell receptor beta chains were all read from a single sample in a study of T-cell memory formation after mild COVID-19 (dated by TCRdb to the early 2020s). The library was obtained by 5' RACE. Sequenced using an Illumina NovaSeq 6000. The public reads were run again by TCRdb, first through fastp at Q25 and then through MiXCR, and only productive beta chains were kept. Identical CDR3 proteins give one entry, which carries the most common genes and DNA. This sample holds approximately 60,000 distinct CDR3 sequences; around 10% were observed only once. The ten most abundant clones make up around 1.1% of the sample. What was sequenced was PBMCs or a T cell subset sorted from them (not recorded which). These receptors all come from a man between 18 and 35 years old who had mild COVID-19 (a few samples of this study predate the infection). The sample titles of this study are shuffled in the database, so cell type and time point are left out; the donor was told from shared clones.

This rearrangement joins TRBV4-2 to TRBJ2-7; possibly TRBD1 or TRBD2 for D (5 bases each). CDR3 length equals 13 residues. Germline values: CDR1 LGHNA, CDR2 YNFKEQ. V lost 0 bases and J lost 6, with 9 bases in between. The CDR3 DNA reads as TGTGCCAGCAGCCAAGATGGGACCGGCGAGCAGTACTTC. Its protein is CASSQDGTGEQYF.

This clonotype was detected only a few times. The CDR3 protein is CASSLGPIQGAREKLFF. The CDR3 DNA follows: TGTGCCAGCAGCTTAGGTCCGATACAGGGGGCGCGAGAAAAACTGTTTTTT. V gene TRBV7-2 combines with J gene TRBJ1-4; 9 nucleotides align to TRBD1. Germline V gene lookup returns CDR1 SGHTA and CDR2 FQGNSA. Trimming took 1 base from V and 8 from J; bases not matched to a gene: 11. This CDR3 spans 17 amino acids.

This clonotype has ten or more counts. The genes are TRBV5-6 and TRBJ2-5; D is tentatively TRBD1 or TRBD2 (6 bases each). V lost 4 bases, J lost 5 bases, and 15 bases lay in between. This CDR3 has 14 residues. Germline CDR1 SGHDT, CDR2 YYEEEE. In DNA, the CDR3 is TGTGCCAGCAGCCCTGGAGGGGGTACGGAGACCCAGTACTTC. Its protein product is CASSPGGGTETQYF.

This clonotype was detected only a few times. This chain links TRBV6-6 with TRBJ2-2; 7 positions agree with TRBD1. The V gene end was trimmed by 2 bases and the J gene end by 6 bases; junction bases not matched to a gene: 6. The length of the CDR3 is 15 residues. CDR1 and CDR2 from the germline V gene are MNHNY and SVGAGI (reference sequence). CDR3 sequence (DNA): TGTGCCAGCAGTTACGTAGGGCAGGGGGCCGGGGAGCTGTTTTTT. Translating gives CASSYVGQGAGELFF.

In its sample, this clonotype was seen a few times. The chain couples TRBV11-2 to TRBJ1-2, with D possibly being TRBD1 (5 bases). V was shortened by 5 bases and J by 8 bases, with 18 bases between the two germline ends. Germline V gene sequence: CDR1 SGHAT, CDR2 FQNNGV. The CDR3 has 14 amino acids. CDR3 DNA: TGTGCCAGCAGCCTTAACCCAGGGTATATAGGCTACACCTTC. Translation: CASSLNPGYIGYTF.

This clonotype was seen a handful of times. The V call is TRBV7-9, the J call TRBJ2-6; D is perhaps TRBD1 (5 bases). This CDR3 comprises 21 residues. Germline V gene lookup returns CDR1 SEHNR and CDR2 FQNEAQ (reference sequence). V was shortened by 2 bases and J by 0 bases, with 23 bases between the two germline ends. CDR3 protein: CASSLRRIRGPLYSGANVLTF. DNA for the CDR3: TGTGCCAGCAGCTTAAGGCGGATAAGGGGCCCCCTTTACTCTGGGGCCAACGTCCTGACTTTC.

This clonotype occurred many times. The CDR3 is CASSLAGGFETQYF. The CDR3 nucleotides read TGTGCCAGCAGTTTAGCGGGGGGGTTTGAGACCCAGTACTTC. The V and J genes are TRBV5-4 and TRBJ2-5, with 11 bases aligning to TRBD2. The germline V gene has CDR1 SGHNT and CDR2 YYREEE (reference sequence). The J segment lost 5 bases and the V segment lost 5 bases, leaving 5 bases of the junction unmatched. The CDR3 is 14 residues long. Supplemented by reference TRBV5-4 and TRBJ2-5, the full variable domain reads ETGVTQSPTHLIKTRGQQVTLRCSSQSGHNTVSWYQQALGQGPQFIFQYYREEENGRGNFPPRFSGLQFPNYSSELNVNALELDDSALYLCASSLAGGFETQYFGPGTRLLVL.

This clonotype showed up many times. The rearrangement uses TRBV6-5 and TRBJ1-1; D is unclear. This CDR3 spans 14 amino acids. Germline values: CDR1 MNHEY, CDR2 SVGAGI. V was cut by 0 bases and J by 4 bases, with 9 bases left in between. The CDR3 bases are TGTGCCAGCAGTTACTCTACCGTGGGCACTGAAGCTTTCTTT. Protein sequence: CASSYSTVGTEAFF.